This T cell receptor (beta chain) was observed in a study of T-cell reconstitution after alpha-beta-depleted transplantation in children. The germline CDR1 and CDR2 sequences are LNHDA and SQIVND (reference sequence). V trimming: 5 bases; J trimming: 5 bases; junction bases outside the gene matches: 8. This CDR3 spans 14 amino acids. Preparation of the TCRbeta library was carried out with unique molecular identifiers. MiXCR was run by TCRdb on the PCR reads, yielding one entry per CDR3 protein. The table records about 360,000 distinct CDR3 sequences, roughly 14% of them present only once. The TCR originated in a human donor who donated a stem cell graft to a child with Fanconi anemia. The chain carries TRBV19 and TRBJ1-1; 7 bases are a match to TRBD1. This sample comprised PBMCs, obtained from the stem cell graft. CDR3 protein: CASSGSARGTEAFF. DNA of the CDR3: TGTGCCAGTAGTGGGAGTGCCAGGGGGACTGAAGCTTTCTTT.